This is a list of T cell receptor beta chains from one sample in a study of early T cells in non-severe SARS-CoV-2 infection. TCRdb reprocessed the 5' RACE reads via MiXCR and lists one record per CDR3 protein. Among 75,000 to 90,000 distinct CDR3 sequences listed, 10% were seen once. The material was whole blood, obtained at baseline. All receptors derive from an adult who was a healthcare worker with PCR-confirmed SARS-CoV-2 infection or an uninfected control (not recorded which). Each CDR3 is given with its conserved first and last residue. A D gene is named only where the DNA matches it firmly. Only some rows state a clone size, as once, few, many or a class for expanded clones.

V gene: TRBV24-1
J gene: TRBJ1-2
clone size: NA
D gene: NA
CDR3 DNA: TGTGCCACCAGTGATCCCGACAGCTATGGCTACACCTTC
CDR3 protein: CATSDPDSYGYTF

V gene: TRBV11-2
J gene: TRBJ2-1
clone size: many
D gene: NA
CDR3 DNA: TGTGCCAGCAGCTTAATCGACAATGAGCAGTTCTTC
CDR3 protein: CASSLIDNEQFF

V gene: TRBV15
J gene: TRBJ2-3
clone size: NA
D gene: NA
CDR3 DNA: TGTGCCACCAGCAACTACCATGGCACAGATACGCAGTATTTT
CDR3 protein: CATSNYHGTDTQYF

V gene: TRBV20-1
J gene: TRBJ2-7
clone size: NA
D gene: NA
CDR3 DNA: TGCAGTGCTAGGGACCCCAGGACTAAACCGTACGAGCAGTACTTC
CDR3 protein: CSARDPRTKPYEQYF

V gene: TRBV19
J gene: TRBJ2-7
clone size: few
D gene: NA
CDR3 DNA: TGTGCCAGTGGCCCGGGCAGGGGCTACGAGCAGTACTTC
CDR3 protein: CASGPGRGYEQYF

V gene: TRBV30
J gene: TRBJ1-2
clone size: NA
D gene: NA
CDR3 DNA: TGTGCCTGGAGTCAGGCGTATGGCTACACCTTC
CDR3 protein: CAWSQAYGYTF

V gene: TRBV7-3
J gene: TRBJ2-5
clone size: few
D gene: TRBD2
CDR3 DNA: TGTGCCAGCAGTCCGGGGACTAGCGCAAACCAAGAGACCCAGTACTTC
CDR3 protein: CASSPGTSANQETQYF

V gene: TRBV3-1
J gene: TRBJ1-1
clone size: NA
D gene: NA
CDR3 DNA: TGTGCCAGCAGTCCGATCCCGAACACTGAAGCTTTCTTT
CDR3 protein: CASSPIPNTEAFF

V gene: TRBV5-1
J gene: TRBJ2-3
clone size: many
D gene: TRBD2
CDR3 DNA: TGCGCCAGCAGCTTGGGGACTAGCGGAAGCACAGATACGCAGTATTTT
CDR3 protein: CASSLGTSGSTDTQYF

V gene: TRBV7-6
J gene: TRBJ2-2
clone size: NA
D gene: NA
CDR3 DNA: TGTGCCAGCAGCCCCTCCGCATCCGGGGAGCTGTTTTTT
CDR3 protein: CASSPSASGELFF

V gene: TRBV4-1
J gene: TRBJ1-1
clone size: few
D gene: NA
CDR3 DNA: TGCGCCAGCAGCCGGACGAACCTTAGGAACACTGAAGCTTTCTTT
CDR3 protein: CASSRTNLRNTEAFF

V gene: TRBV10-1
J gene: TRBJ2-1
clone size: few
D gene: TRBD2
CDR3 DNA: TGCGCCAGCAGGCAATCGGCGGGAGGGCCTGAGTTCTTC
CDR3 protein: CASRQSAGGPEFF

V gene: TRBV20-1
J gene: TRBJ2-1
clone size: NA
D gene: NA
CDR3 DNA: TGCAGTGCTCAGGACTGGCAAACGATCTACAATGAGCAGTTCTTC
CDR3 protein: CSAQDWQTIYNEQFF

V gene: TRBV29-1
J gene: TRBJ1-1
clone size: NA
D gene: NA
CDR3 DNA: TGCAGCGGGAACATGGAAGGAAAAGCTTTCTTT
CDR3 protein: CSGNMEGKAFF

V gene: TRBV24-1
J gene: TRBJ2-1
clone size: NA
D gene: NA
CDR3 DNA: TGTGCCACCATGGGACCTACTCACAATGAGCAGTTCTTC
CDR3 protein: CATMGPTHNEQFF

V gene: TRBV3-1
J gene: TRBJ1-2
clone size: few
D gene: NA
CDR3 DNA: TGTGCCAGCAGCCAAGGAGGTCGAGGTCCCCTTTCCTATGGCTACACCTTC
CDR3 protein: CASSQGGRGPLSYGYTF

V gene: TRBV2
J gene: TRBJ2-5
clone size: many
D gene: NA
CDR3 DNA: TGTGCCAGCAGTGCGGAAGAGACCCAGTACTTC
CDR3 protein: CASSAEETQYF

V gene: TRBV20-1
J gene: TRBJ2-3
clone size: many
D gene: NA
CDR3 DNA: TGCAGTGCTACAAGGACCGTGGCCGGAGCTAGCACAGATACGCAGTATTTT
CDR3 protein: CSATRTVAGASTDTQYF

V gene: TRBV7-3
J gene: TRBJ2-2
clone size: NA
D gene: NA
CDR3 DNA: TGTGCCAGCAGCTTAACGGGACGGCACGGGGAGCTGTTTTTT
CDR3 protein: CASSLTGRHGELFF